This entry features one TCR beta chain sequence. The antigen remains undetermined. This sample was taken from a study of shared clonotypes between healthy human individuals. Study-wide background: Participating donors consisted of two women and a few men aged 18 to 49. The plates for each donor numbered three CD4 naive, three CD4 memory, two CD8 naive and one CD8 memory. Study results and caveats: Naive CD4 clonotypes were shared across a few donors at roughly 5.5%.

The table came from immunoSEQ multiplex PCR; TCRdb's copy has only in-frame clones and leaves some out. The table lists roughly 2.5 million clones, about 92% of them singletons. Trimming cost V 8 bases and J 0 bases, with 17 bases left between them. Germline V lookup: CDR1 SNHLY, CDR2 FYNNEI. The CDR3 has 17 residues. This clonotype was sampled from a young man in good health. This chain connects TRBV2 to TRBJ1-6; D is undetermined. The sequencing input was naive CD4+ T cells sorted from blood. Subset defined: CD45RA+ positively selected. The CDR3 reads CASCSFVFGSYNSPLHF. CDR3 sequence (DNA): TGTGCCAGCTGCTCTTTTGTATTTGGCTCCTATAATTCACCCCTCCACTTT.